What follows are 21 T cell receptor beta chains derived from one specimen sequenced in a study of cytomegalovirus exposure and HLA in healthy donors. 60 Vbeta and 13 Jbeta primers were used in PCR. Sequenced by immunoSEQ multiplex PCR; TCRdb stores in-frame clones only, minus some. The sample contains roughly 56,000 clones, around 87% of which appear only once. Sequences were obtained from PBMCs. The receptor source for this set is a man aged 18 to 35 in good health and CMV-seronegative.

The V and J genes are TRBV29-1 and TRBJ1-2; D gene unclear. The CDR3 runs to 10 residues. CDR1 is SQVTM and CDR2 is ANQGSEA in the germline V gene. V gave up 4 bases and J gave up 8 bases, with 8 bases separating them. CDR3 in DNA: TGCAGCGTTGCTGGAGAAGGCTACACCTTC. Its translation: CSVAGEGYTF.

The V gene is TRBV30, the J gene TRBJ2-3; possibly TRBD2 for D (5 bases). Trimming removed 2 bases from V and 8 bases from J, with 26 bases in between. Germline CDR1 reads GTSNPN; CDR2 reads SVGIG (reference sequence). This CDR3 contains 17 residues. In DNA, the CDR3 is TGTGCCTGGAGTAGTCCGAGCGGTTCACTTCCCCCCCTTACGCAGTATTTT. It codes for CAWSSPSGSLPPLTQYF.

The rearrangement uses TRBV7-9 and TRBJ1-1, with a weak D call TRBD1 (6 bases). The V gene lost 6 bases and the J gene lost 7 bases, with 15 bases spanning the gap. Germline V gives CDR1 SEHNR, CDR2 FQNEAQ (reference sequence). CDR3 length: 13 residues. CDR3 loop: CASSSGGRDEAFF. The CDR3 region has the DNA TGTGCCAGCAGTTCCGGGGGGCGCGATGAAGCTTTCTTT.

V gene TRBV2 combines with J gene TRBJ2-3, with 7 bases identical to TRBD1. This CDR3 is built from 15 residues. Germline assignment: CDR1 SNHLY and CDR2 FYNNEI. V lost 2 bases and J lost 1; bases outside the gene matches: 3. The CDR3 region has the DNA TGTGCCAGCAGTGAAACAGGGGCGCGCACAGATACGCAGTATTTT. Encoded protein: CASSETGARTDTQYF. Looking up the rest from reference TRBV2 and TRBJ2-3 gives the full variable domain: EPEVTQTPSHQVTQMGQEVILRCVPISNHLYFYWYRQILGQKVEFLVSFYNNEISEKSEIFDDQFSVERPDGSNFTLKIRSTKLEDSAMYFCASSETGARTDTQYFGPGTRLTVL.

The rearrangement joins TRBV13 to TRBJ1-5; D unclear. CDR3 length equals 14 residues. With 4 bases removed from V and 1 base from J, the gap between germline ends came to 8 bases. Looked up from germline, CDR1 is PRHDT and CDR2 is FYEKMQ (reference sequence). In DNA form, the CDR3 reads TGTGCCAGCAGCTACCGGGGAAGCAATCAGCCCCAGCATTTT. It codes for CASSYRGSNQPQHF.

The chain is built from TRBV28 and TRBJ1-5; D call uncertain. The V end lost 3 bases, the J end lost 9 bases, and 9 bases lay between the germline ends. The V gene's germline CDR1 is MDHEN and CDR2 SYDVKM. CDR3 length: 12 residues. Here the CDR3 DNA reads TGTGCCAGCAGTTTCGCAGTTCGGCCCCAGCATTTT. Amino acid sequence: CASSFAVRPQHF. Full variable domain (missing parts from reference TRBV28 and TRBJ1-5): DVKVTQSSRYLVKRTGEKVFLECVQDMDHENMFWYRQDPGLGLRLIYFSYDVKMKEKGDIPEGYSVSREKKERFSLILESASTNQTSMYLCASSFAVRPQHFGDGTRLSIL.

This chain connects TRBV5-1 to TRBJ2-7, with 10 nucleotides matching TRBD1. The CDR3 contains 14 residues. Germline-derived CDR1 and CDR2 are SGHRS and YFSETQ. Trimming cost V 2 bases and J 3 bases; bases outside gene matches: 2. CDR3 sequence reads: CASSLGTGVYEQYF. The CDR3 nucleotides read TGCGCCAGCAGCTTAGGGACAGGGGTCTACGAGCAGTACTTC. The variable domain in full, with the rest retrieved from reference TRBV5-1 and TRBJ2-7, is KAGVTQTPRYLIKTRGQQVTLSCSPISGHRSVSWYQQTPGQGLQFLFEYFSETQRNKGNFPGRFSGRQFSNSRSEMNVSTLELGDSALYLCASSLGTGVYEQYFGPGTRLTVT.

The chain joins TRBV29-1 to TRBJ1-6, with 9 bases aligning to TRBD1. This CDR3 has 13 amino acids. Germline trimming cut 4 bases from V and 9 bases from J; bases unmatched to any gene: 4. Looked up from germline, CDR1 is SQVTM and CDR2 is ANQGSEA. The CDR3 loop is CSVGGQGISPLHF. CDR3 in DNA: TGCAGCGTTGGGGGACAGGGAATTTCACCCCTCCACTTT.

The DNA for the CDR3 is TGTGCCAGCAGCCCAAAATTGGACAGTCTAGCCGAGCAGTACTTC. The encoded protein is CASSPKLDSLAEQYF. V and J are TRBV11-2 and TRBJ2-7, with a possible D match to TRBD1 (6 bases). Per the germline V gene, CDR1 is SGHAT and CDR2 is FQNNGV. The V end was cut by 5 bases, the J end by 6 bases, with 20 bases between. This CDR3 is 15 amino acids long.

V gene TRBV21-1 combines with J gene TRBJ2-1; the D segment call TRBD1 is taken from the table without a DNA check. TRBV21-1 has pseudogene status. The CDR3 is 18 residues long. CDR3 sequence reads: CASSKPRGQGAVDNEQFF. The DNA for the CDR3 is TGTGCCAGCAGCAAACCGCGCGGGCAGGGGGCTGTCGATAATGAGCAGTTCTTC.

The chain has TRBV2 and TRBJ2-1, with TRBD1 matching over 7 bases. This CDR3 has 13 residues. The germline V gene encodes CDR1 SNHLY and CDR2 FYNNEI. The V and J ends lost 6 bases and 5 bases, in that order; junction bases with no gene match: 4. CDR3 nucleotide sequence: TGTGCCAGCAGGGTTACAGGGGACAATGAGCAGTTCTTC. Residues: CASRVTGDNEQFF.

In this sample, this clone turned up a few times. The V call is TRBV6-6, the J call TRBJ1-4; 7 bases line up with TRBD1. The germline gives CDR1 MNHNY, CDR2 SVGAGI (reference sequence). CDR3 length: 15 amino acids. The ends lost 2 bases at V and 7 bases at J; junction bases unmatched: 7. This chain's CDR3 is CASSYRTGVVEKLFF. The CDR3 coding sequence is TGTGCCAGCAGTTACCGCACAGGGGTCGTTGAAAAACTGTTTTTT.

The V and J genes are TRBV30 and TRBJ1-5; possibly TRBD1 for D (5 bases). The V end was cut by 3 bases, the J end by 2 bases, with 11 bases between. Germline loops: CDR1 GTSNPN, CDR2 SVGIG (reference sequence). This CDR3 spans 14 amino acids. CDR3 in amino acids: CAWSGAGGNQPQHF. The CDR3 DNA is TGTGCCTGGAGCGGCGCGGGGGGCAATCAGCCCCAGCATTTT.

The chain couples TRBV6-6 to TRBJ1-1, with D unresolved. The CDR3 sequence is 14 residues long. Per the germline V gene, CDR1 is MNHNY and CDR2 is SVGAGI (reference sequence). V was pared by 6 bases and J by 1 base, with 12 bases between. The CDR3 loop is CASSPQVTNTEAFF. In DNA, the CDR3 is TGTGCCAGCAGCCCTCAGGTAACGAACACTGAAGCTTTCTTT.

The chain employs TRBV6-1 and TRBJ2-7; unclear D gene. The germline V and J ends were trimmed by 1 base and 3 bases, with 4 bases remaining between them. This CDR3 spans 12 amino acids. CDR1 MNHNS and CDR2 SASEGT come from the germline V gene. CDR3 in DNA: TGTGCCAGCAGTGAAGTCGGCTACGAGCAGTACTTC. This translates into CASSEVGYEQYF.

Comment on this clone: Within the sample, other DNA sequences also encode this same CDR3. The genes are TRBV6-5 and TRBJ1-1; D uncertain. V gave up 0 bases and J gave up 0 bases, with 8 bases separating them. This CDR3 spans 15 amino acids. The germline V gene has CDR1 MNHEY and CDR2 SVGAGI. The CDR3, as DNA: TGTGCCAGCAGTTACTCGGCGGGTCTGAACACTGAAGCTTTCTTT. The encoded protein is CASSYSAGLNTEAFF.

On this clone itself: The germline gene is not matched at one end of the junction; a read error may be the cause. The rearrangement joins TRBV2 to TRBJ2-1; 8 nucleotides align to TRBD1. This CDR3 contains 15 residues. Germline CDR1 is SNHLY and CDR2 is FYNNEI. Written as DNA, the CDR3 is TGTGCCAGCTGTGAGGGACAGGACCTTTACAATGAGCAGTTCTTC. Protein: CASCEGQDLYNEQFF.

This chain links TRBV4-1 with TRBJ1-2; TRBD1 might be the D (6 bases). V lost 1 base and J lost 6, with 9 bases in between. The CDR3 extends over 13 amino acids. Per the germline V gene, CDR1 is MGHRA and CDR2 is YSYEKL. Written as DNA, the CDR3 is TGCGCCAGCAGCCAAGGGACAGCAAATGGCTACACCTTC. As protein: CASSQGTANGYTF.

The chain links TRBV2 to TRBJ1-5; possibly TRBD1 for D (5 bases). V was shortened by 0 bases and J by 4 bases, with 7 bases between the two germline ends. Germline assignment: CDR1 SNHLY and CDR2 FYNNEI. The CDR3 loop spans 14 amino acids. CDR3 in amino acids: CASSEAAGNQPQHF. The CDR3 region has the DNA TGTGCCAGCAGTGAAGCCGCAGGGAATCAGCCCCAGCATTTT.

The genes are TRBV30 and TRBJ2-7; a possible D gene is TRBD2 (7 bases). This CDR3 contains 13 residues. Germline V lookup: CDR1 GTSNPN, CDR2 SVGIG (reference sequence). The germline V and J ends were trimmed by 5 bases and 7 bases, with 18 bases remaining between them. CDR3 nucleotide sequence: TGTGCCTGGTCCGGAGGGGGGGCGGGAGAGCAGTACTTC. Protein product: CAWSGGGAGEQYF.

V gene TRBV6-6 combines with J gene TRBJ1-4; 9 nucleotides align to TRBD1. This CDR3 region has 16 residues. With 4 bases clipped from V and 3 bases from J, the junction kept 6 bases outside the gene matches. Germline values: CDR1 MNHNY, CDR2 SVGAGI (reference sequence). CDR3 loop: CASSSGTGPANEKLFF. The DNA for the CDR3 is TGTGCCAGCAGTTCCGGGACAGGGCCCGCTAATGAAAAACTGTTTTTT.